This T cell receptor (beta chain) was observed in a study of human T cells and chemical hapten exposure. Using its own MiXCR run on the RACE reads, TCRdb lists one record per CDR3 protein. The repertoire holds approximately 81,000 distinct CDR3 sequences, with 8.6% as singletons. The sample's time point: healthy volunteer bleed at 6 weeks. From whole blood left unfractionated, total RNA was extracted. This clonotype was counted ten times or more. CDR1 and CDR2 (germline): SQVTM, ANQGSEA. V shed 7 bases and J shed 4 bases, with 13 bases lying between them. There are 12 residues in the CDR3. What was sequenced was whole blood. The source is a male donor in good health. Some clones in this sample may be carry-over from other donors' samples. V usage is TRBV29-1 and J usage is TRBJ1-1; possibly TRBD1 for D (5 bases). CDR3 region: CSANRLSTEAFF. CDR3 sequence (DNA): TGCAGCGCTAACAGGTTAAGCACTGAAGCTTTCTTT.